The next 32 T cell receptor beta chains were all read from a single sample in a study of cytomegalovirus exposure and HLA in healthy donors. The PCR ran on 60 Vbeta and 13 Jbeta primers. Sequencing was performed with immunoSEQ multiplex PCR; in TCRdb, only in-frame clones are kept and a portion is missing. This table holds about 33,000 clones. Sequenced sample: PBMCs. These receptors all stem from a man between 35 and 55 years old in good health and CMV-seronegative.

The rearrangement uses TRBV19 and TRBJ2-7; tentative D call: TRBD2 (5 bases). With 5 bases removed from V and 0 bases from J, the gap between germline ends came to 14 bases. The germline gives CDR1 LNHDA, CDR2 SQIVND (reference sequence). This CDR3 contains 15 residues. CDR3 region: CASSAVPRGSYEQYF. The CDR3 coding sequence is TGTGCCAGTAGTGCGGTCCCCCGGGGCTCCTACGAGCAGTACTTC.

In the case of this clone: The junction shows a germline mismatch at one end, possibly a read error. This rearrangement joins TRBV6-5 to TRBJ1-2; TRBD1 matches at 9 bases. CDR1 is MNHEY, CDR2 SVGAGI, per germline. This CDR3 is built from 13 residues. DNA of the CDR3: TGTGCCAGCAGCCCTCTTGGACAGGGGCCGGTCGACTTC. Translation gives CASSPLGQGPVDF.

This sequence joins TRBV29-1 and TRBJ2-1; D uncertain. The ends were cut back, 7 bases at V and 6 bases at J, with 10 bases in the middle. The CDR3 runs to 11 residues. Germline CDR1 is SQVTM and CDR2 is ANQGSEA. This CDR3 is CSALRGNEQFF. The CDR3 region has the DNA TGCAGCGCCCTACGTGGCAATGAGCAGTTCTTC.

The rearrangement uses TRBV4-2 and TRBJ1-3; 8 bases are shared with TRBD1. The length of the CDR3 is 14 residues. In germline, CDR1 is LGHNA, CDR2 YNFKEQ. V gave up 3 bases and J gave up 8 bases; unmatched junction bases: 6. As DNA, the CDR3 is TGTGCCAGCAGCCAGGGTCCGACAGGGGACACCATATATTTT. It yields the protein CASSQGPTGDTIYF.

The V gene is TRBV30, the J gene TRBJ2-3; maybe TRBD2 (6 bases). The germline gives CDR1 GTSNPN, CDR2 SVGIG (reference sequence). The CDR3 is 14 residues long. Trimming removed 7 bases at V and 2 bases at J, with 16 bases between. CDR3 bases: TGTGCCTATGAGGAGGGCGACCTCACAGATACGCAGTATTTT. It encodes CAYEEGDLTDTQYF.

As DNA, the CDR3 is TGTGCCACCAGCGCATCCATCGGGACAGGGGGCGAGAACACTGAAGCTTTCTTT. It codes for CATSASIGTGGENTEAFF. This sequence joins TRBV15 and TRBJ1-1; 12 nucleotides align to TRBD1. The CDR3 spans 18 residues. Unmatched junction bases numbered 11, after V lost 5 bases and J lost 1 base. Germline-derived CDR1 and CDR2 are LNHNV and YYDKDF (reference sequence).

This chain joins TRBV11-2 and TRBJ2-7; TRBD1 aligns across 9 bases. The J segment lost 5 bases and the V segment lost 5 bases, leaving 7 bases of the junction unmatched. The CDR3 is 14 amino acids. Germline CDR1 reads SGHAT; CDR2 reads FQNNGV. In DNA, the CDR3 is TGTGCCAGCAGCAAGGGACAGGGATTCGACGAGCAGTACTTC. This gives the protein CASSKGQGFDEQYF.

The chain joins TRBV5-4 to TRBJ2-1; TRBD2 is a possible D gene (5 bases). This CDR3 contains 15 residues. The germline gives CDR1 SGHNT, CDR2 YYREEE (reference sequence). Trimming cost V 0 bases and J 7 bases, with 14 bases left between them. CDR3 DNA sequence: TGTGCCAGCAGCTTGGAGCCGGTGGGAGATAATGAGCAGTTCTTC. Encoded protein: CASSLEPVGDNEQFF.

The CDR3 DNA reads TGTGCCAGCAGCCAAACTAATGGCAATGAGCAGTTCTTC. Translation: CASSQTNGNEQFF. V usage is TRBV14 and J usage is TRBJ2-1; D is ambiguous. V lost 2 bases, J lost 6 bases, and 8 bases lay in between. The CDR3 consists of 13 residues. Germline CDR1 SGHDN, CDR2 FVKESK.

The chain recombines TRBV19 with TRBJ2-2; maybe TRBD2 (6 bases). Trimming pared 5 bases from V and 1 base from J, leaving 14 bases between. The CDR3 spans 16 residues. CDR1 is LNHDA, CDR2 SQIVND, per germline (reference sequence). CDR3 sequence (DNA): TGTGCCAGTAGTCCCGACGGGAGTCTGAACACCGGGGAGCTGTTTTTT. Translating it yields CASSPDGSLNTGELFF.

V and J are TRBV6-1 and TRBJ1-1; possible D gene TRBD1, 5 bases. Trimming shortened V by 0 bases and J by 4 bases, and 15 bases separated the two germline ends. Germline CDR1 MNHNS, CDR2 SASEGT. The CDR3 totals 16 residues. This CDR3 is CASSEAGGNRFTEAFF. DNA of the CDR3: TGTGCCAGCAGTGAAGCGGGGGGAAATAGGTTCACTGAAGCTTTCTTT.

CDR3 amino acids: CAWSGGTGFQETQYF. In DNA form, the CDR3 reads TGTGCCTGGAGTGGGGGGACAGGGTTCCAAGAGACCCAGTACTTC. V usage is TRBV30 and J usage is TRBJ2-5; TRBD1 aligns across 9 bases. The CDR3 length is 15 residues. Germline V gene data show CDR1 as GTSNPN and CDR2 as SVGIG (reference sequence). With V trimmed by 1 base and J by 1 base, 4 bases remained unmatched.

CDR3 DNA sequence: TGTGCCAGCAGCTTAGCACAGGGGGCAACAGATACGCAGTATTTT. This sequence encodes CASSLAQGATDTQYF. The chain recombines TRBV7-3 with TRBJ2-3; 9 bases map to TRBD1. With V trimmed by 2 bases and J by 3 bases, 3 bases remained unmatched. Germline V lookup: CDR1 SGHTA, CDR2 FQGTGA. This CDR3 is built from 15 residues.

J is TRBJ1-1 and V is TRBV15; unclear D gene. The CDR3 extends over 14 amino acids. V was clipped by 5 bases and J by 4 bases, with 14 bases between them. The germline V gene has CDR1 LNHNV and CDR2 YYDKDF (reference sequence). CDR3 residues: CATSVRVMITEAFF. The CDR3 region has the DNA TGTGCCACCAGCGTACGAGTGATGATCACTGAAGCTTTCTTT. Variable domain in full (rest from reference TRBV15 and TRBJ1-1): DAMVIQNPRYQVTQFGKPVTLSCSQTLNHNVMYWYQQKSSQAPKLLFHYYDKDFNNEADTPDNFQSRRPNTSFCFLDIRSPGLGDTAMYLCATSVRVMITEAFFGQGTRLTVV.

This chain connects TRBV19 to TRBJ2-7; TRBD2 agrees at 7 bases. Per germline, CDR1 LNHDA and CDR2 SQIVND (reference sequence). After removal of 7 bases from V and 1 base from J, the junction contained 7 bases not matched to a gene. CDR3 size: 14 residues. The CDR3 loop reads CASMEASGSYEQYF. The CDR3 DNA follows: TGTGCCAGTATGGAGGCTAGCGGTTCCTACGAGCAGTACTTC. Full variable domain (rest looked up from reference TRBV19 and TRBJ2-7): DGGITQSPKYLFRKEGQNVTLSCEQNLNHDAMYWYRQDPGQGLRLIYYSQIVNDFQKGDIAEGYSVSREKKESFPLTVTSAQKNPTAFYLCASMEASGSYEQYFGPGTRLTVT.

This chain connects TRBV4-3 to TRBJ2-5, with D perhaps TRBD2 (5 bases). The CDR3 consists of 16 residues. The ends were cut back, 0 bases at V and 1 base at J, with 12 bases in the middle. Germline CDR1 and CDR2: LGHNA and YSLEER. The CDR3 sequence: CASSQEGSGIQETQYF. The CDR3 region has the DNA TGCGCCAGCAGCCAAGAAGGTTCGGGGATCCAAGAGACCCAGTACTTC.

The V call is TRBV29-1, the J call TRBJ2-3; 13 bases are shared with TRBD2. Germline V gives CDR1 SQVTM, CDR2 ANQGSEA. Trimming cost V 4 bases and J 2 bases; bases outside gene matches: 3. This CDR3 region has 15 residues. Here the CDR3 DNA reads TGCAGCGTTGCGGGGACTAGCGGGATCACAGATACGCAGTATTTT. It yields the protein CSVAGTSGITDTQYF.

The V and J genes are TRBV27 and TRBJ1-4; D is unresolved. Germline V gene lookup returns CDR1 MNHEY and CDR2 SMNVEV (reference sequence). CDR3 size: 14 residues. The V and J ends lost 3 bases and 4 bases respectively, with 9 bases between them. The CDR3 sequence: CASSFWRGNEKLFF. DNA for the CDR3: TGTGCCAGCAGTTTTTGGCGGGGTAATGAAAAACTGTTTTTT.

The chain recombines TRBV7-2 with TRBJ1-1, with unresolved D. Germline CDR1 reads SGHTA; CDR2 reads FQGNSA. V was shortened by 5 bases and J by 7 bases, with 17 bases between the two germline ends. The CDR3 loop spans 14 amino acids. CDR3 nucleotides: TGTGCCAGCAGCGCCAGGAATCCTGCAAGTGAAGCTTTCTTT. This encodes CASSARNPASEAFF.

V usage is TRBV7-2 and J usage is TRBJ1-4, with TRBD1 matching 7 bases. The length of the CDR3 is 15 residues. V was pared by 5 bases and J by 5 bases, with 8 bases of the junction left unmatched. Germline CDR1 reads SGHTA; CDR2 reads FQGNSA. As DNA, the CDR3 is TGTGCCAGCAGCCTCGGACAGGTCTGGAATGAAAAACTGTTTTTT. The encoded protein is CASSLGQVWNEKLFF.

This chain uses TRBV7-2 with TRBJ2-7; TRBD1 matches at 8 bases. CDR1 SGHTA and CDR2 FQGNSA come from the germline V gene. CDR3 length equals 14 residues. Unmatched junction bases numbered 15, after V lost 8 bases and J lost 9 bases. CDR3 sequence: CASQSGTGYYGQYF. The CDR3 DNA sequence: TGTGCCAGCCAATCCGGGACAGGATATTATGGGCAGTACTTC.

The chain joins TRBV5-8 to TRBJ2-7, with 10 bases aligning to TRBD1. Germline V gene sequence: CDR1 SGHTS, CDR2 YDEGEE. The trim removed 6 bases at V and 4 bases at J, leaving 10 bases unmatched. The length of the CDR3 is 15 residues. CDR3 nucleotide sequence: TGTGCCAGCAACTCGGGACAGGGGATATGGTACGAGCAGTACTTC. It is translated as CASNSGQGIWYEQYF.

J is TRBJ2-7 and V is TRBV18; no clear D gene. Trimming took 3 bases from V and 0 from J, leaving 3 bases between them. Germline CDR1 reads KGHSH; CDR2 reads LQKENI. The CDR3 runs to 12 residues. In DNA form, the CDR3 reads TGTGCCAGCTCACCCCTCTCCTACGAGCAGTACTTC. This translates into CASSPLSYEQYF. Variable domain in full (rest from reference TRBV18 and TRBJ2-7): NAGVMQNPRHLVRRRGQEARLRCSPMKGHSHVYWYRQLPEEGLKFMVYLQKENIIDESGMPKERFSAEFPKEGPSILRIQQVVRGDSAAYFCASSPLSYEQYFGPGTRLTVT.

This chain connects TRBV7-2 to TRBJ1-1, with D perhaps TRBD1 (5 bases). V was pared by 5 bases and J by 1 base, with 11 bases between. This CDR3 is built from 14 residues. CDR1 is SGHTA and CDR2 is FQGNSA in the germline V gene. CDR3 in DNA: TGTGCCAGCAGCGTTCAGGGCGAGAACACTGAAGCTTTCTTT. It yields the protein CASSVQGENTEAFF.

This chain connects TRBV18 to TRBJ2-7; TRBD2 agrees at 9 bases. Germline values: CDR1 KGHSH, CDR2 LQKENI. V trimming: 5 bases; J trimming: 6 bases; junction bases outside the gene matches: 20. The CDR3 is made up of 18 amino acids. CDR3 sequence: CASSIPRGLAGTATEQYF. The CDR3 coding sequence is TGTGCCAGCTCAATCCCCCGGGGTCTAGCGGGAACCGCTACCGAGCAGTACTTC. Full variable domain (rest looked up from reference TRBV18 and TRBJ2-7): NAGVMQNPRHLVRRRGQEARLRCSPMKGHSHVYWYRQLPEEGLKFMVYLQKENIIDESGMPKERFSAEFPKEGPSILRIQQVVRGDSAAYFCASSIPRGLAGTATEQYFGPGTRLTVT.

The chain joins TRBV4-3 to TRBJ2-3; D unclear. V was cut by 0 bases and J by 4 bases, with 8 bases left in between. CDR3 size: 14 residues. Germline values: CDR1 LGHNA, CDR2 YSLEER. CDR3 nucleotides: TGCGCCAGCAGCCAAGATCCCCCTCCAGATACGCAGTATTTT. The encoded protein is CASSQDPPPDTQYF.

This chain links TRBV30 with TRBJ2-7; D is unresolved. V was trimmed by 6 bases and J by 4 bases, leaving 16 bases between them. The CDR3 covers 13 residues. Germline V lookup: CDR1 GTSNPN, CDR2 SVGIG (reference sequence). CDR3 sequence: CACLGPFPYEQYF. In DNA form, the CDR3 reads TGTGCCTGCCTAGGCCCTTTCCCTTACGAGCAGTACTTC.

This chain links TRBV4-1 with TRBJ2-7; TRBD2 matches 11 bases. Germline V gene data show CDR1 as MGHRA and CDR2 as YSYEKL. CDR3 length equals 16 residues. V trimming: 0 bases; J trimming: 4 bases; junction bases outside the gene matches: 5. The CDR3 reads CASSQDLLAGVYEQYF. Written as DNA, the CDR3 is TGCGCCAGCAGCCAAGATCTACTAGCGGGAGTGTACGAGCAGTACTTC.

V gene TRBV18 combines with J gene TRBJ2-7; D is uncertain. The V gene lost 3 bases and the J gene lost 2 bases, with 8 bases spanning the gap. Germline CDR1 KGHSH, CDR2 LQKENI. This CDR3 comprises 13 residues. This CDR3 reads CASSPGVPYEQYF. The DNA for the CDR3 is TGTGCCAGCTCACCCGGAGTCCCCTACGAGCAGTACTTC.

V gene TRBV28 combines with J gene TRBJ2-5, with a tentative D call TRBD1 (6 bases). This CDR3 contains 14 residues. In germline, CDR1 is MDHEN, CDR2 SYDVKM. Trimming took off 7 bases at V and 5 bases at J, with 17 bases between the two ends. In nucleotides, the CDR3 is TGTGCCAGCACTTACCTACAGGGCCGGGAGACCCAGTACTTC. This translates into CASTYLQGRETQYF.

This clone ranks as medium-sized in terms of frequency. The chain has TRBV4-3 and TRBJ2-1; D possibly corresponds to TRBD2 (6 bases). Trimming shortened V by 2 bases and J by 9 bases, and 17 bases separated the two germline ends. The CDR3 consists of 15 residues. Per germline, CDR1 LGHNA and CDR2 YSLEER. The CDR3, as DNA: TGCGCCAGCAGCCAAATGGAGGGAGGAGTAGGTGAGCAGTTCTTC. This codes for CASSQMEGGVGEQFF.

This sequence joins TRBV10-3 and TRBJ1-1; the match to TRBD1 covers 10 bases. This CDR3 is 13 amino acids long. The trim removed 7 bases at V and 5 bases at J, leaving 4 bases unmatched. Per germline, CDR1 ENHRY and CDR2 SYGVKD. CDR3 bases: TGTGCCATCAACATGGGACAGGGGACTGAAGCTTTCTTT. This sequence encodes CAINMGQGTEAFF.